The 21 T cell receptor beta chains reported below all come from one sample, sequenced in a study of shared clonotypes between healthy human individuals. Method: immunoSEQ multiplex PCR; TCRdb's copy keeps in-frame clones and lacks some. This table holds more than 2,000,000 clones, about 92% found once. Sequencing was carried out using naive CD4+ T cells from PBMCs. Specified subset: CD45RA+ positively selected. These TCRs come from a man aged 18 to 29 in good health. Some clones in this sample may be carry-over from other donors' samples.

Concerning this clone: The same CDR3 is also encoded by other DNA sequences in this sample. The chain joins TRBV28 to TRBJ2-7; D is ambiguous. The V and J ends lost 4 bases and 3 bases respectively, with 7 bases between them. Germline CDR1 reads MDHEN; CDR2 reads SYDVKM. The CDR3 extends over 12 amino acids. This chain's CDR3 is CASSSSSYEQYF. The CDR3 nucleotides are TGTGCCAGCAGTTCATCTAGCTACGAGCAGTACTTC.

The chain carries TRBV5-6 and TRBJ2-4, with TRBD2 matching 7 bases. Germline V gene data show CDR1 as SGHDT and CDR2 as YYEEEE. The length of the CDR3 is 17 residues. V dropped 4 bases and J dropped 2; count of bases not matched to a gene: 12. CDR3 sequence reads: CASSNRGVLVTKNIQYF. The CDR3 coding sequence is TGTGCCAGCAGCAACCGGGGGGTCCTAGTGACCAAAAACATTCAGTACTTC. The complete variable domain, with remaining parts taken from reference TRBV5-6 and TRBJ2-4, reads DAGVTQSPTHLIKTRGQQVTLRCSPKSGHDTVSWYQQALGQGPQFIFQYYEEEERQRGNFPDRFSGHQFPNYSSELNVNALLLGDSALYLCASSNRGVLVTKNIQYFGAGTRLSVL.

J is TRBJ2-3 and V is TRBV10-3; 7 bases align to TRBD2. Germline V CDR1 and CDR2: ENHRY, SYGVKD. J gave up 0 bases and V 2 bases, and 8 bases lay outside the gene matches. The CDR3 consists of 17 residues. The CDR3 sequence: CAISELGAGISTDTQYF. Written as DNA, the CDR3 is TGTGCCATCAGTGAGCTGGGAGCGGGGATAAGCACAGATACGCAGTATTTT.

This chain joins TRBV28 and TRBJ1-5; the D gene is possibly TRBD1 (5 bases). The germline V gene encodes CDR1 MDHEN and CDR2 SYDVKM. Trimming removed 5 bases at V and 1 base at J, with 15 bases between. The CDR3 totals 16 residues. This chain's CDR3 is CASSPYRRASNQPQHF. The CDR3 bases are TGTGCCAGCAGTCCGTACAGGAGGGCCAGCAATCAGCCCCAGCATTTT. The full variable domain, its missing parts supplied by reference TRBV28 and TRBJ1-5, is DVKVTQSSRYLVKRTGEKVFLECVQDMDHENMFWYRQDPGLGLRLIYFSYDVKMKEKGDIPEGYSVSREKKERFSLILESASTNQTSMYLCASSPYRRASNQPQHFGDGTRLSIL.

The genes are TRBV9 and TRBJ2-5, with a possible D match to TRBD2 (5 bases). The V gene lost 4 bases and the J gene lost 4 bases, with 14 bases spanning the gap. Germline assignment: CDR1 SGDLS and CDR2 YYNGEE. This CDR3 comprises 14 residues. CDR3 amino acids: CASSPRLGRETQYF. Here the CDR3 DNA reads TGTGCCAGCAGCCCTCGGTTGGGGAGAGAGACCCAGTACTTC.

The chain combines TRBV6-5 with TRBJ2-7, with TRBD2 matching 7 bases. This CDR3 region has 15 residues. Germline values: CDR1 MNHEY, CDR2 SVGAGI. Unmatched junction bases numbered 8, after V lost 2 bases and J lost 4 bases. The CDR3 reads CASSYLIASGYEQYF. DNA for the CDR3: TGTGCCAGCAGTTACCTTATCGCTAGCGGTTACGAGCAGTACTTC.

CDR3 sequence reads: CASSQGPGQGTYEQYF. CDR3 coding DNA: TGCGCCAGCAGCCAAGGACCGGGACAGGGTACTTACGAGCAGTACTTC. The chain couples TRBV4-1 to TRBJ2-7; 9 nucleotides match TRBD1. CDR1 is MGHRA and CDR2 is YSYEKL in the germline V gene. CDR3 length: 16 residues. V dropped 1 base and J dropped 4; count of bases not matched to a gene: 8.

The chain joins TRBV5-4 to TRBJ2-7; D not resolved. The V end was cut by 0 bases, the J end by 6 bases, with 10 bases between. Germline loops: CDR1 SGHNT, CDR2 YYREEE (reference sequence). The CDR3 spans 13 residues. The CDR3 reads CASSLAAPTEQYF. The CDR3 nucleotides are TGTGCCAGCAGCTTGGCGGCCCCCACCGAGCAGTACTTC.

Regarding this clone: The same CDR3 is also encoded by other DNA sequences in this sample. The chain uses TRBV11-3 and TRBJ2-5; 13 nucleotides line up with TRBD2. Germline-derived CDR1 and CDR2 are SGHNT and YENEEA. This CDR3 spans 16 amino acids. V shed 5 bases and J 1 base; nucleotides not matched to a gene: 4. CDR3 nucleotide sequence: TGTGCCAGCAGCCCCGGGACTAGCGGGGTCCAAGAGACCCAGTACTTC. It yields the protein CASSPGTSGVQETQYF.

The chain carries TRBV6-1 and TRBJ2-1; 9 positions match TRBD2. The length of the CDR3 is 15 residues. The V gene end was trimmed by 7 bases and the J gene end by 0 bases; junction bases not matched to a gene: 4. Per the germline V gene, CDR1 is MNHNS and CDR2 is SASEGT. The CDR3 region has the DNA TGTGCCAGCAACCTAGCGGGAACCTCCTACAATGAGCAGTTCTTC. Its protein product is CASNLAGTSYNEQFF.

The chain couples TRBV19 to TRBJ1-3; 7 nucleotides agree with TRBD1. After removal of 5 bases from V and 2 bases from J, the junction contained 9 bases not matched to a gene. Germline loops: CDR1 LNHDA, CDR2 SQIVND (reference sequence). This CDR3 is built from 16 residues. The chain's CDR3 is CASSFATGTAGNTIYF. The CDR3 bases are TGTGCCAGTAGTTTTGCAACCGGGACAGCTGGAAACACCATATATTTT.

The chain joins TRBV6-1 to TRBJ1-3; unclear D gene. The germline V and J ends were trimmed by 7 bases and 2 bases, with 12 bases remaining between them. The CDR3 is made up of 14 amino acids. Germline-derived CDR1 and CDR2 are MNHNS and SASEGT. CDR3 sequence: CASTHPHAGNTIYF. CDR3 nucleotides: TGTGCCAGCACCCATCCCCACGCTGGAAACACCATATATTTT.

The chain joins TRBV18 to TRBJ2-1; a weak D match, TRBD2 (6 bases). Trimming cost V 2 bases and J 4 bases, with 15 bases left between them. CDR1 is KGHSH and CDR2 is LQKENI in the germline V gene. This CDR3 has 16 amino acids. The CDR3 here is CASSPGRQTSYNEQFF. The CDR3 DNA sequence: TGTGCCAGCTCACCAGGTCGACAGACTAGTTACAATGAGCAGTTCTTC.

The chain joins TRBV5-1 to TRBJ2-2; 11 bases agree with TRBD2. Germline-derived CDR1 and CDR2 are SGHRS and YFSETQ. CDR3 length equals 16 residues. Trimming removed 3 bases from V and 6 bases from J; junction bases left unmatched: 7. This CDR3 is CASSSFTSGSAGELFF. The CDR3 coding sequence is TGCGCCAGCAGCTCGTTCACTAGCGGGAGTGCCGGGGAGCTGTTTTTT.

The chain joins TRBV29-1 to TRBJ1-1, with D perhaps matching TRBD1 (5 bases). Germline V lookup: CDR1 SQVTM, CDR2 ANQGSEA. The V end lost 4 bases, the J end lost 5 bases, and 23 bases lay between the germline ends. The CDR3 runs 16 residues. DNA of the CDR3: TGCAGCGTTGGCTGGAGCTTGGGGCACTCGAGGACTGAAGCTTTCTTT. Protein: CSVGWSLGHSRTEAFF.

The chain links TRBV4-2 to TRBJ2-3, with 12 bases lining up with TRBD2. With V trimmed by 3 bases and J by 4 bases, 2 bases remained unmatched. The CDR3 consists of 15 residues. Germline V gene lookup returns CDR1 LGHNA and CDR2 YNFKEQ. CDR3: CASSHLAGGPDTQYF. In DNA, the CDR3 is TGTGCCAGCAGCCATCTAGCGGGAGGGCCAGATACGCAGTATTTT.

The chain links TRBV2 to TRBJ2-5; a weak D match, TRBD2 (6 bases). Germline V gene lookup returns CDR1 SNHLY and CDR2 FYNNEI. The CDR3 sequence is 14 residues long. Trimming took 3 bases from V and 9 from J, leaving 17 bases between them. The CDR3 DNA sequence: TGTGCCAGCAGTGATCCCCAGTCGTGGGGGGCCCAGTACTTC. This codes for CASSDPQSWGAQYF. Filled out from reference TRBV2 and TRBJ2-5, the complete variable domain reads EPEVTQTPSHQVTQMGQEVILRCVPISNHLYFYWYRQILGQKVEFLVSFYNNEISEKSEIFDDQFSVERPDGSNFTLKIRSTKLEDSAMYFCASSDPQSWGAQYFGPGTRLLVL.

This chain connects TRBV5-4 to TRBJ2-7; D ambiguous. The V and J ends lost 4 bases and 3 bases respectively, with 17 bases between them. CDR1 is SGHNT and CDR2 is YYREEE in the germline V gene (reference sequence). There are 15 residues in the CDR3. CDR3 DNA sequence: TGTGCCAGCAGCGCGGCCCCGGCAGATCTCTACGAGCAGTACTTC. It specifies CASSAAPADLYEQYF.

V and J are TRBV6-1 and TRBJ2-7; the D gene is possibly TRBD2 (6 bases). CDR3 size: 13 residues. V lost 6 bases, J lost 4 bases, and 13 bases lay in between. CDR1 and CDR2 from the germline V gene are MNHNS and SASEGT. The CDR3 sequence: CASRVAEPYEQYF. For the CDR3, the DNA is TGTGCCAGCAGAGTAGCGGAGCCTTACGAGCAGTACTTC.

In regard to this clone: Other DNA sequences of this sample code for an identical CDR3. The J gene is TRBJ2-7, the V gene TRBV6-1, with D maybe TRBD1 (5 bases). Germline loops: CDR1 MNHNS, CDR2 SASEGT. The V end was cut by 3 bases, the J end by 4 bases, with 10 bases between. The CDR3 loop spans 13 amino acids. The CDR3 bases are TGTGCCAGCAGTGAGGGGCAGCCATACGAGCAGTACTTC. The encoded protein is CASSEGQPYEQYF.

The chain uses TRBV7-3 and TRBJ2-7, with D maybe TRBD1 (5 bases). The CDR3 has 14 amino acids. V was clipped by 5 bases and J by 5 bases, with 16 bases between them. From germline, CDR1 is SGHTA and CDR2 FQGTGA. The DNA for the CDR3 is TGTGCCAGCAGCCCCCAGGGAAGGAAAGACGAGCAGTACTTC. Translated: CASSPQGRKDEQYF.